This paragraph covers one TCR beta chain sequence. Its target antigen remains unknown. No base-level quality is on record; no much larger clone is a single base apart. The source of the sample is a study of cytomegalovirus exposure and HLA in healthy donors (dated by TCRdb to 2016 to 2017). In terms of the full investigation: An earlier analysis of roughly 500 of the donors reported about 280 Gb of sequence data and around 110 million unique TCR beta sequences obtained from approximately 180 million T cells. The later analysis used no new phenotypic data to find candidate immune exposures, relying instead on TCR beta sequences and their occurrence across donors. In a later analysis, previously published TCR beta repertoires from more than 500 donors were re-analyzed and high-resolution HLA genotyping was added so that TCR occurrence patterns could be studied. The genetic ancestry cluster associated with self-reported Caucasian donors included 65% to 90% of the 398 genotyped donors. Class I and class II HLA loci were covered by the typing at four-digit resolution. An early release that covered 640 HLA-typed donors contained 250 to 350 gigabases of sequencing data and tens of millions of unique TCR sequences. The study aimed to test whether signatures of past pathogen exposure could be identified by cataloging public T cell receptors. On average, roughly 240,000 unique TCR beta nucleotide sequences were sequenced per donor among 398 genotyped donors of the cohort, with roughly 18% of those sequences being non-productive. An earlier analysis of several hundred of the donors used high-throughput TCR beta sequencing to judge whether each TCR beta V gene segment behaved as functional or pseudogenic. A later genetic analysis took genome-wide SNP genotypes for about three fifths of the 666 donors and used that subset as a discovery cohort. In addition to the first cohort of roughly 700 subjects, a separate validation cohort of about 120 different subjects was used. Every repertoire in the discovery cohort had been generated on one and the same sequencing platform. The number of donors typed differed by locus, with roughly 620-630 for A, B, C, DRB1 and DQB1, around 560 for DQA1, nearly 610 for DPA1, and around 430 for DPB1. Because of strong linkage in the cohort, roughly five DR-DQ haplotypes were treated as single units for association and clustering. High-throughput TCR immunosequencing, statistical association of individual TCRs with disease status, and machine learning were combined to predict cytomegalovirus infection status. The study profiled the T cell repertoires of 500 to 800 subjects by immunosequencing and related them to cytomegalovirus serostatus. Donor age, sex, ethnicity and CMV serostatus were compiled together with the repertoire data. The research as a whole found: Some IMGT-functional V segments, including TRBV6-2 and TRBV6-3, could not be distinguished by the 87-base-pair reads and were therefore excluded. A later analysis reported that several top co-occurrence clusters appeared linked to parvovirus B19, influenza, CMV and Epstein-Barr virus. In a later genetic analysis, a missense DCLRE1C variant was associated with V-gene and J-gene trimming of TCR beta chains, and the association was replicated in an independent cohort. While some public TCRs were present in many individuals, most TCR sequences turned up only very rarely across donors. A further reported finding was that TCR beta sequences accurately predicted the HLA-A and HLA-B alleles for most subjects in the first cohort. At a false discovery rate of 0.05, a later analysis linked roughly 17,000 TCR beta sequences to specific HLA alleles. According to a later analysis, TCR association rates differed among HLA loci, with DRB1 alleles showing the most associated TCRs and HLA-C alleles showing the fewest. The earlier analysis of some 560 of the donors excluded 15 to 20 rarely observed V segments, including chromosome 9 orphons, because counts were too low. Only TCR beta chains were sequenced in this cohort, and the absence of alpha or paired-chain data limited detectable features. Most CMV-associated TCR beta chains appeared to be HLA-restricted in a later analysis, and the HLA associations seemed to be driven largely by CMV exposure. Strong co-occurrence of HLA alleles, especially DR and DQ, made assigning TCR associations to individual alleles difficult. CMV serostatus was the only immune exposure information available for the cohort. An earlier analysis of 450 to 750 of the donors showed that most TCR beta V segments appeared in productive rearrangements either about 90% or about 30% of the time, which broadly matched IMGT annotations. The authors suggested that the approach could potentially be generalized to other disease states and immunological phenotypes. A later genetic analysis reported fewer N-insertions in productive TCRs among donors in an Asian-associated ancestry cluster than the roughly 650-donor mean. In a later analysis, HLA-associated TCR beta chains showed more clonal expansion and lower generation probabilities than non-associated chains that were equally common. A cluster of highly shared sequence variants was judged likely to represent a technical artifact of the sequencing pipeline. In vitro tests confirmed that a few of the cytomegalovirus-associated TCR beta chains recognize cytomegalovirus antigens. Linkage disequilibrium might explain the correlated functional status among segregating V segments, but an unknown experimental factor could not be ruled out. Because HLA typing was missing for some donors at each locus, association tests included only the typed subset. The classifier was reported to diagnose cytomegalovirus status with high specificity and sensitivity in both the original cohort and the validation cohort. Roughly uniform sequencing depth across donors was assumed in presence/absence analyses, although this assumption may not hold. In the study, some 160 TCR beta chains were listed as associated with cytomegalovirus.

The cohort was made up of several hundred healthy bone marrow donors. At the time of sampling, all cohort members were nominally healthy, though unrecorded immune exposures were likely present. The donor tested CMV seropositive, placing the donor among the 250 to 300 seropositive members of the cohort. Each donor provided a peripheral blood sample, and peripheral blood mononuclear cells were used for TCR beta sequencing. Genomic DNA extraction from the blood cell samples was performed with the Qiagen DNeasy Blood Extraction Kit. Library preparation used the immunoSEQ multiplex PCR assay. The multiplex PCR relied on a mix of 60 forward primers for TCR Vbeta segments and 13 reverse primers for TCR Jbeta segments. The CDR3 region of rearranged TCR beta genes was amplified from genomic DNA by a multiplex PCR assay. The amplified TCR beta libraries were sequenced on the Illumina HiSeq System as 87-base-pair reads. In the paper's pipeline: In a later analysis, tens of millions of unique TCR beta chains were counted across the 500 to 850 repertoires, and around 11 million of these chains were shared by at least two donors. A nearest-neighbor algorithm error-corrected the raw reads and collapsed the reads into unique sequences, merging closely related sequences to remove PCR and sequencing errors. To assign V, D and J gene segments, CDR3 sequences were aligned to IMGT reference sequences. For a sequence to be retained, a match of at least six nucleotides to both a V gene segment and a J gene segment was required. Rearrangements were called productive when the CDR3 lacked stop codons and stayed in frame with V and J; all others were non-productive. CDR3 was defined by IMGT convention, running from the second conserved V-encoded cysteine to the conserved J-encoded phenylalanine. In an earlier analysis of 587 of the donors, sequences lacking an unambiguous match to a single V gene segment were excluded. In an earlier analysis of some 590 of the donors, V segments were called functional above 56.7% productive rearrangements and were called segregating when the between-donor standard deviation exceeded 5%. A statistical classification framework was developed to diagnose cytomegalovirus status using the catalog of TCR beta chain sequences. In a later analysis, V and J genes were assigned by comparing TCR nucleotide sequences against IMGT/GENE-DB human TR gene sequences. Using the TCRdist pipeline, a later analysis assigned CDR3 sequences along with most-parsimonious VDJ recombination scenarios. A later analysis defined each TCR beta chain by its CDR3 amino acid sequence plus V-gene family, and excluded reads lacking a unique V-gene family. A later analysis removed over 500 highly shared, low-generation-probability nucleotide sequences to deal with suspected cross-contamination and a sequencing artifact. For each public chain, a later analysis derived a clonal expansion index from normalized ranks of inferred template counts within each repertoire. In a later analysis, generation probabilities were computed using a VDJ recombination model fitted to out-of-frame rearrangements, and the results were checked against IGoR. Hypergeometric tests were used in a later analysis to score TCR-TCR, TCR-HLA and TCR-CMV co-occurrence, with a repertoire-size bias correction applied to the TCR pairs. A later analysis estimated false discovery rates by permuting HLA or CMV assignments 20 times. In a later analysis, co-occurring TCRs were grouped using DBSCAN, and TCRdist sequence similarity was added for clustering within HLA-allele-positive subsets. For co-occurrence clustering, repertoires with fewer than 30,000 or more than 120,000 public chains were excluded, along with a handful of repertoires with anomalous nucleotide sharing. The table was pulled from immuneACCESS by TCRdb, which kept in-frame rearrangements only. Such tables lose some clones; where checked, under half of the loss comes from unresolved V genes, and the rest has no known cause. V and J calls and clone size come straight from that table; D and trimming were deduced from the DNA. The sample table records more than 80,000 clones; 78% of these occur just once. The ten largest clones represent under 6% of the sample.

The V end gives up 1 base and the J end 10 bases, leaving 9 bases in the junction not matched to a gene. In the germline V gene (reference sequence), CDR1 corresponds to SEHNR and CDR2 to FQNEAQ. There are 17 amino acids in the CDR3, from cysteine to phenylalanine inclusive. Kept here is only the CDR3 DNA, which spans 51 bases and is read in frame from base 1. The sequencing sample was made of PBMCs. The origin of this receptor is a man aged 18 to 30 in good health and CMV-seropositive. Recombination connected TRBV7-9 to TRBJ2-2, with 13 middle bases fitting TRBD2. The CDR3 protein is CASSLVRRTSGRMELFF. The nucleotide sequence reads TGTGCCAGCAGCTTAGTTCGACGGACTAGCGGGAGAATGGAGCTGTTTTTT.